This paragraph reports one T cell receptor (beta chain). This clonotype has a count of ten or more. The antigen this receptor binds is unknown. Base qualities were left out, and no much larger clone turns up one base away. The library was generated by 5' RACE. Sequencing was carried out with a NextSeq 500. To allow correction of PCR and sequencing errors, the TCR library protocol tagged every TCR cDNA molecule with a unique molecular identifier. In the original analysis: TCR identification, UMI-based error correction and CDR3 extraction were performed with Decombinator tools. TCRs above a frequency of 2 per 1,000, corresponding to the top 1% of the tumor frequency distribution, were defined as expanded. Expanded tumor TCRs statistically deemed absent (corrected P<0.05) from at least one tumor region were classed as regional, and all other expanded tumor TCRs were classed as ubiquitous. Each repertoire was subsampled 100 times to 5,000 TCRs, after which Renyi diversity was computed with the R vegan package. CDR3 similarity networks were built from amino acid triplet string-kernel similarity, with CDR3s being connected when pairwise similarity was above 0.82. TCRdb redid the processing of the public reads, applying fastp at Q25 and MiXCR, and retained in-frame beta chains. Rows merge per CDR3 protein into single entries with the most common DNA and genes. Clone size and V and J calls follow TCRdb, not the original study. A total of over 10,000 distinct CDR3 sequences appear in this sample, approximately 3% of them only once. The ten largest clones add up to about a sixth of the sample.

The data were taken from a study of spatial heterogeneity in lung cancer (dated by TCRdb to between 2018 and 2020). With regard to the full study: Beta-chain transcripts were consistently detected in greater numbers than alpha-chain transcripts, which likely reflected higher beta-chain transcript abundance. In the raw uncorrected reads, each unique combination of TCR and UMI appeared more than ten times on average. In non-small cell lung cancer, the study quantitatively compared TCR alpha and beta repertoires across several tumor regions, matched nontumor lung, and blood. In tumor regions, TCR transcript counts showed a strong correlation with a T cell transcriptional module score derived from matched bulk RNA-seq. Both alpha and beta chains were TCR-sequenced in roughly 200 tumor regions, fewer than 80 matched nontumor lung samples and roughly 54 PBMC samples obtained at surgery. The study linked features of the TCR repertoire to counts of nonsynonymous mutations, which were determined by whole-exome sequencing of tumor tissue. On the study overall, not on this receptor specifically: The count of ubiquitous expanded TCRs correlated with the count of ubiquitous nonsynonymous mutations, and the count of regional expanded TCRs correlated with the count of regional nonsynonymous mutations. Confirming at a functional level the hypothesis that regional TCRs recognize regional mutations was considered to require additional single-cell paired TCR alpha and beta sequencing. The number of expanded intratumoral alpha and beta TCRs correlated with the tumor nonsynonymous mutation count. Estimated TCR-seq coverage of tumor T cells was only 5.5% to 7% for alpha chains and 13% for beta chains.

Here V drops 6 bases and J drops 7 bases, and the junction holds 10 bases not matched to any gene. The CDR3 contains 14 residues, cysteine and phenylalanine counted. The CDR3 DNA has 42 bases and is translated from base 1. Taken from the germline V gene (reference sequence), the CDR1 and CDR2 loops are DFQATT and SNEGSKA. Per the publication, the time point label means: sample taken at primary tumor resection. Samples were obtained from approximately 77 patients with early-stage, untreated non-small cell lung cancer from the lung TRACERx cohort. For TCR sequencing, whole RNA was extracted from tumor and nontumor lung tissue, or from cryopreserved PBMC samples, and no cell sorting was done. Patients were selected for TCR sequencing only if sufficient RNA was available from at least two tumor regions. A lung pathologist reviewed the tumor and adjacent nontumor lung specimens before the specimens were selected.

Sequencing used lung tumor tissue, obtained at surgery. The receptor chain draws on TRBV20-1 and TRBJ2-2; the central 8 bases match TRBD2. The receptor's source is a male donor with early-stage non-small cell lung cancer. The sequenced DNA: TGCAGTGCCCCGACTAGCGCCAATATCGGGGAGCTGTTTTTT. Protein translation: CSAPTSANIGELFF.